This TCR beta chain was recorded in a study of CD8 T cells in Susac syndrome. Whole-study findings and limits: Only a relatively small number of individuals were included in the TCR sequencing and HLA analysis.

Sequencing of TCR beta was performed on blood CD8+ and CD4+ T cells. Healthy donors constituted the controls, which were matched for age and sex. This clonotype was seen a single time. Its antigen is not identified. CDR1 and CDR2 from the germline V gene are DFQATT and SNEGSKA (reference sequence). Between the trimmed V and J ends, which lost 0 bases and 0 bases, there was a span of 10 bases. This CDR3 region has 15 residues. RNA amounts of 0.5 to 1 ug underwent reverse transcription with random hexamers. Across 54 Vbeta and 13 Jbeta, immunoSEQ multiplex PCR amplified TCR beta CDR3. TCRdb reprocessed the immunoSEQ multiplex PCR reads via MiXCR and lists one record per CDR3 protein. The sample holds 150,000 to 200,000 distinct CDR3 sequences; around 94% are singletons and the top ten take roughly 0.15%.

This clonotype was obtained from a human donor in good health. Sequencing was done on a sample of CD4+ T cells from PBMCs. The chain combines TRBV20-1 with TRBJ2-3, with unresolved D. Here the CDR3 DNA reads TGCAGTGCTAGAGATCCGGCGGCTAGCACAGATACGCAGTATTTT. Translation: CSARDPAASTDTQYF.